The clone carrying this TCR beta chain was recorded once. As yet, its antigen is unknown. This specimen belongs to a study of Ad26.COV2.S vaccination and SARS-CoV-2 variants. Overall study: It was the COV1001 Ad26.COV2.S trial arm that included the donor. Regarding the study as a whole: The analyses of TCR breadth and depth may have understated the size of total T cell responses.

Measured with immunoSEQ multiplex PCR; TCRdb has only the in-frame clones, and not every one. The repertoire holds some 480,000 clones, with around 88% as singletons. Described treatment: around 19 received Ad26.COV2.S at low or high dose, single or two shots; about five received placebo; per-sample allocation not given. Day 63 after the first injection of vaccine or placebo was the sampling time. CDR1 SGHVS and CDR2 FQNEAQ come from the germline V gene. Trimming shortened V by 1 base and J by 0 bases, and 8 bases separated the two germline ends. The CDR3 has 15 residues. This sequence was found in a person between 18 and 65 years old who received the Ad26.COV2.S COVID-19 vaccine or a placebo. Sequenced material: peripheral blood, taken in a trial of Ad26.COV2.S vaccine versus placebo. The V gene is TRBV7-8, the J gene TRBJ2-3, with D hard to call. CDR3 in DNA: TGTGCCAGCAGCTTAGTGGCCGGGAGCACAGATACGCAGTATTTT. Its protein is CASSLVAGSTDTQYF. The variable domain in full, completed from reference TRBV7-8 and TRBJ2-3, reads GAGVSQSPRYKVAKRGQDVALRCDPISGHVSLFWYQQALGQGPEFLTYFQNEAQLDKSGLPSDRFFAERPEGSVSTLKIQRTQQEDSAVYLCASSLVAGSTDTQYFGPGTRLTVL.